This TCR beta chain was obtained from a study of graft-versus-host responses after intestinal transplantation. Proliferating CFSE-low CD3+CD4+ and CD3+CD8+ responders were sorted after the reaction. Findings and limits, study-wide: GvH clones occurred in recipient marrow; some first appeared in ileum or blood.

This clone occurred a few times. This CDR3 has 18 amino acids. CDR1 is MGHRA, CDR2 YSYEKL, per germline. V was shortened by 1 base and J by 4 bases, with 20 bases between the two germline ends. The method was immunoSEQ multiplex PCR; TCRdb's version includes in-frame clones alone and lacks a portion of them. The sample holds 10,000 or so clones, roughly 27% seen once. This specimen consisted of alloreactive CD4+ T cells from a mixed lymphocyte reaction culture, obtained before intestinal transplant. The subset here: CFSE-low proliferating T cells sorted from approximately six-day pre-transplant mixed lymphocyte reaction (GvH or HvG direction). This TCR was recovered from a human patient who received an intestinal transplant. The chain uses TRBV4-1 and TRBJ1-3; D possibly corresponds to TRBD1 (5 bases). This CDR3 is CASSQVFLGVRKGNTIYF. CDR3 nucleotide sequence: TGCGCCAGCAGCCAAGTATTTTTGGGGGTACGTAAAGGAAACACCATATATTTT.